One and the same sample provided the 8 T cell receptor beta chains below, sequenced in a study of CD8 T cells in ankylosing spondylitis. TCRdb ran MiXCR on the 5' RACE reads and lists one entry per CDR3 protein. The table has some 95,000 distinct CDR3 sequences, 8.8% seen once. The sequenced material came from blood, either unsorted or a sorted T cell fraction (not recorded which). These receptors originate from a male donor with ankylosing spondylitis or in good health (not recorded which).

CDR3 nucleotides: TGTGCCAGCAGCTTAGGAAAAACAGGGTTGGCCGGGGAGCTGTTTTTT. Its translation: CASSLGKTGLAGELFF. J is TRBJ2-2 and V is TRBV7-3; D might be TRBD1 (6 bases). This CDR3 contains 16 residues. Germline CDR1 and CDR2: SGHTA and FQGTGA. V was pared by 2 bases and J by 6 bases, with 16 bases between.

This clonotype was observed many times. This chain links TRBV29-1 with TRBJ2-3; 8 bases are a match to TRBD1. Trimming at V came to 4 bases and at J to 1 base, leaving 7 bases not matched to a gene. CDR1 SQVTM and CDR2 ANQGSEA come from the germline V gene. The CDR3 runs 15 residues. The CDR3 DNA reads as TGCAGCGTTGGGGGACAGGCCTTTCGCACAGATACGCAGTATTTT. The encoded protein is CSVGGQAFRTDTQYF.

The sample holds many counts of this clonotype. The chain uses TRBV12-3 or TRBV12-4 and TRBJ1-1; D perhaps matches TRBD1 (5 bases). The V gene lost 3 bases and the J gene lost 0 bases, with 8 bases spanning the gap. This CDR3 has 14 amino acids. Here the CDR3 DNA reads TGTGCCAGCAGTTTGGCAGGGTTGAACACTGAAGCTTTCTTT. Amino acids: CASSLAGLNTEAFF.

This clonotype was detected a few times. The chain is built from TRBV29-1 and TRBJ1-1, with 7 bases fitting TRBD1. The V gene's germline CDR1 is SQVTM and CDR2 ANQGSEA. After removal of 1 base from V and 4 bases from J, the junction contained 3 bases not matched to a gene. This CDR3 region has 13 residues. The CDR3 reads CSVEGQGSTEAFF. DNA of the CDR3: TGCAGCGTTGAAGGACAGGGCTCCACTGAAGCTTTCTTT.

The table lists this clonotype with a few counts. The chain recombines TRBV7-3 with TRBJ2-3; 10 nucleotides align to TRBD2. After removal of 1 base from V and 6 bases from J, the junction contained 10 bases not matched to a gene. The CDR3 runs to 17 residues. CDR1 SGHTA and CDR2 FQGTGA come from the germline V gene. DNA of the CDR3: TGTGCCAGCAGCTTAAATCCCAGCGGGGGGGCCGGGGATACGCAGTATTTT. It translates to CASSLNPSGGAGDTQYF. Variable domain in full (rest from reference TRBV7-3 and TRBJ2-3): GAGVSQTPSNKVTEKGKYVELRCDPISGHTALYWYRQSLGQGPEFLIYFQGTGAADDSGLPNDRFFAVRPEGSVSTLKIQRTERGDSAVYLCASSLNPSGGAGDTQYFGPGTRLTVL.

This clonotype was counted between two and nine times. V usage is TRBV5-1 and J usage is TRBJ1-2; D call uncertain. The CDR3 runs to 15 residues. Germline-derived CDR1 and CDR2 are SGHRS and YFSETQ. The V gene lost 0 bases and the J gene lost 8 bases, with 17 bases spanning the gap. CDR3 nucleotides: TGCGCCAGCAGCTTGGGGGTGAGACCCCAGGAGGGCTACACCTTC. It is translated as CASSLGVRPQEGYTF.

In its sample, this clonotype was seen many times. The rearrangement links TRBV13 to TRBJ1-1; TRBD1 is a possible D gene (6 bases). Trimming took off 9 bases at V and 2 bases at J, with 16 bases between the two ends. CDR1 PRHDT and CDR2 FYEKMQ come from the germline V gene (reference sequence). The length of the CDR3 is 14 residues. The CDR3 region is CASRRGQINTEAFF. The DNA of the CDR3 is TGTGCCAGTAGAAGAGGACAGATAAACACTGAAGCTTTCTTT.

This clonotype was detected a few times. The chain employs TRBV10-2 and TRBJ2-3, with TRBD2 identical over 11 bases. In germline, CDR1 is WSHSY, CDR2 SAAADI. The junction had 3 bases not matched to a gene; V was cut back by 5 bases and J by 2 bases. The CDR3 consists of 15 residues. This CDR3 reads CASSLAGGPTDTQYF. CDR3 DNA sequence: TGCGCCAGCAGTTTAGCGGGGGGGCCCACAGATACGCAGTATTTT.